The entry below describes one T cell receptor (beta chain). Reverse transcribing all isolated RNA meant expressed TCRB transcripts were sequenced. This table comes from immunoSEQ multiplex PCR, and its TCRdb copy is limited to in-frame clones, with some not included. The sample carries about 150,000 clones, nearly 50% recorded once. This sample is part of a study of beta chain features in type 1 diabetes. This CDR3 spans 14 amino acids. V lost 0 bases and J 4 bases, leaving 10 bases between the germline ends. The germline CDR1 and CDR2 sequences are SGHRS and YFSETQ. The gene calls are TRBV5-1 and TRBJ1-1; D gene unclear. This TCR was recovered from a young man in good health. The sample comprised Tregs from blood. CDR3: CASSLVREGTEAFF. CDR3 nucleotides: TGCGCCAGCAGCTTGGTGAGGGAGGGCACTGAAGCTTTCTTT.